This TCR beta chain was documented in a study of spatial heterogeneity in lung cancer. At the level of the study: The average appearance count of each unique TCR and UMI combination in raw reads was more than ten.

Time point of the sample: sample taken at primary tumor resection. This clonotype has ten or more counts. Using its own MiXCR run on the 5' RACE reads, TCRdb lists one record per CDR3 protein. The data show about 48,000 distinct CDR3 sequences, roughly 5.7% seen once. The V gene's germline CDR1 is WSHSY and CDR2 SAAADI. Trimming stripped 6 bases from V and 7 bases from J, with 19 bases between. This CDR3 has 14 residues. The receptor comes from a male donor with early-stage non-small cell lung cancer. This chain joins TRBV10-2 and TRBJ2-7; D tentatively reads TRBD1 or TRBD2 (5 bases each). The source material was PBMCs, sampled at surgery. CDR3 residues: CASRGGAGSGEQYF. The CDR3 region has the DNA TGCGCCAGCAGAGGTGGGGCGGGTAGTGGTGAGCAGTACTTC.